Sequencing of this T cell receptor (beta chain) was carried out in a study of T cells after posttransplantation cyclophosphamide. Study results and caveats: Later blood repertoires were often dominated by clones from the donor CD8+ memory compartment. Recipient CMV seropositivity and CMV reactivation strongly tracked TRB clonality. TRB overlap between skin or GI tissue T cells and blood was limited.

This clone was found many times. Its antigen is still unknown. Using immunoSEQ multiplex PCR, the repertoire was profiled, and TCRdb retains in-frame clones only, with some absent. The profile covers tens of thousands of clones, none occurring a single time. Losses at the gene ends were 3 bases for V and 1 base for J; bases not matched to a gene: 2. CDR1 is SGHRS and CDR2 is YFSETQ in the germline V gene. The CDR3 spans 14 residues. The sample comprised PBMCs. The receptor was isolated from a woman in her forties or fifties in good health and a related stem cell transplant donor. The V call is TRBV5-1, the J call TRBJ2-7, with 9 bases fitting TRBD2. CDR3 amino acids: CASSSSGTSYEQYF. CDR3 bases: TGCGCCAGCAGCTCTAGCGGGACTTCCTACGAGCAGTACTTC.